Following are 25 T cell receptor beta chains from one sample sequenced in a study of T cell changes during pregnancy in multiple sclerosis. The table came from immunoSEQ multiplex PCR; TCRdb's copy has only in-frame clones and leaves some out. Among about 77,000 clones listed, more than 85% were seen once. The sample in question was peripheral blood, obtained after pregnancy. The receptors here all came from a female donor in good health, enrolled as a control in a pregnancy study.

The V call is TRBV18, the J call TRBJ2-5; D is perhaps TRBD2 (5 bases). This CDR3 region has 13 residues. V lost 5 bases, J lost 4 bases, and 11 bases lay in between. Germline V gene data show CDR1 as KGHSH and CDR2 as LQKENI. The CDR3 loop reads CASSSGIGETQYF. CDR3 DNA: TGTGCCAGCTCATCGGGGATCGGAGAGACCCAGTACTTC.

This rearrangement joins TRBV5-8 to TRBJ1-2; D may be TRBD1 (6 bases). The CDR3 sequence is 16 residues long. The V and J ends lost 4 bases and 6 bases respectively, with 22 bases between them. Germline CDR1 SGHTS, CDR2 YDEGEE. Here the CDR3 reads CASSRPVNRAAHGYTF. The CDR3 coding sequence is TGTGCCAGCAGCCGGCCGGTTAACAGGGCAGCACATGGCTACACCTTC.

J is TRBJ2-7 and V is TRBV6-6; 7 nucleotides match TRBD2. In germline, CDR1 is MNHNY, CDR2 SVGAGI (reference sequence). This CDR3 has 15 residues. J lost 5 bases, V lost 0 bases, and 7 bases had no gene match. CDR3 nucleotide sequence: TGTGCCAGCAGTTACTCACCGGGAGGTCATAACGAGCAGTACTTC. Protein: CASSYSPGGHNEQYF.

V and J are TRBV29-1 and TRBJ2-2; 7 bases fit TRBD1. Germline V CDR1 and CDR2: SQVTM, ANQGSEA. The V and J ends lost 6 bases and 2 bases, in that order; junction bases with no gene match: 6. The CDR3 has 14 amino acids. The CDR3 loop is CSVTRTGNTGELFF. CDR3 nucleotides: TGCAGCGTGACAAGGACAGGAAACACCGGGGAGCTGTTTTTT.

The CDR3 region is CASSSTTDRGEQYF. CDR3 nucleotides: TGTGCCAGCAGTAGCACTACCGACAGGGGCGAGCAGTACTTC. The chain joins TRBV28 to TRBJ2-7; 8 positions agree with TRBD1. V shed 5 bases and J 6 bases; nucleotides not matched to a gene: 9. The germline V gene encodes CDR1 MDHEN and CDR2 SYDVKM. This CDR3 contains 14 residues.

This clone was seen once. The V and J genes are TRBV4-2 and TRBJ2-3; 10 bases match TRBD2. V trimming: 1 base; J trimming: 3 bases; junction bases outside the gene matches: 10. The germline gives CDR1 LGHNA, CDR2 YNFKEQ. The CDR3 has 18 residues. As DNA, the CDR3 is TGTGCCAGCAGCCAAGTTCCCCCCCTAGCGGGGGTGACAGATACGCAGTATTTT. It specifies CASSQVPPLAGVTDTQYF.

In DNA, the CDR3 is TGCAGGGCACGGCGGGAGGGCCTGTACGAGCAGTACTTC. It codes for CRARREGLYEQYF. The V gene is TRBV29-1, the J gene TRBJ2-7, with 9 positions matching TRBD2. The CDR3 is 13 residues long. Germline CDR1 reads SQVTM; CDR2 reads ANQGSEA.

This chain joins TRBV29-1 and TRBJ2-1, with a possible D match to TRBD2 (6 bases). Per the germline V gene, CDR1 is SQVTM and CDR2 is ANQGSEA. V lost 4 bases and J 5 bases, leaving 15 bases between the germline ends. The CDR3 has 14 residues. CDR3 loop: CSVVYGGRNNEQFF. The CDR3 DNA is TGCAGCGTTGTTTATGGGGGGAGGAACAATGAGCAGTTCTTC.

The chain recombines TRBV4-3 with TRBJ2-5, with TRBD2 identical over 11 bases. Germline-derived CDR1 and CDR2 are LGHNA and YSLEER. This CDR3 has 15 amino acids. The V segment lost 1 base and the J segment 7 bases; nucleotides outside the gene matches: 5. CDR3 sequence (DNA): TGCGCCAGCAGCCAAGTAGCGGGAGGGCGAGGGACCCAGTACTTC. Encoded protein: CASSQVAGGRGTQYF.

V usage is TRBV7-9 and J usage is TRBJ2-3; 7 bases fit TRBD2. CDR1 SEHNR and CDR2 FQNEAQ come from the germline V gene (reference sequence). CDR3 length equals 14 residues. Trimming cost V 5 bases and J 9 bases; bases outside gene matches: 11. DNA of the CDR3: TGTGCCAGCAGCCCTCCGGGAGGCTCGATCACGCAGTATTTT. Its protein is CASSPPGGSITQYF.

The genes are TRBV2 and TRBJ2-3, with 10 bases that match TRBD2. CDR1 and CDR2 from the germline V gene are SNHLY and FYNNEI. The CDR3 is 14 residues long. The V segment lost 8 bases and the J segment 4 bases; nucleotides outside the gene matches: 6. This CDR3 is CASSLAGASDTQYF. CDR3 DNA: TGTGCCAGCTCGCTAGCGGGGGCGTCAGATACGCAGTATTTT.

CDR3 coding DNA: TGTGCCTGGAGTGAGGGGTTCTACGAGCAGTACTTC. Its protein product is CAWSEGFYEQYF. The V gene is TRBV30, the J gene TRBJ2-7; weak D call: TRBD1 (5 bases). From germline, CDR1 is GTSNPN and CDR2 SVGIG (reference sequence). The CDR3 is 12 amino acids. Trimming pared 1 base from V and 3 bases from J, leaving 7 bases between.

V and J are TRBV7-9 and TRBJ2-1, with D unresolved. V was cut by 8 bases and J by 7 bases, with 9 bases left in between. This CDR3 has 11 residues. Germline V gene data show CDR1 as SEHNR and CDR2 as FQNEAQ (reference sequence). The CDR3 sequence is CASLLRNEQFF. The CDR3 DNA sequence: TGTGCCAGCCTCTTGCGTAATGAGCAGTTCTTC.

The CDR3 here is CASSVTTGHYTGELFF. DNA of the CDR3: TGTGCCAGCAGCGTTACAACGGGACACTACACCGGGGAGCTGTTTTTT. The chain uses TRBV9 and TRBJ2-2, with TRBD1 as a possible D gene (6 bases). V lost 2 bases to trimming and J lost 3 bases, with 14 bases between them. The CDR3 has 16 amino acids. Germline V gene lookup returns CDR1 SGDLS and CDR2 YYNGEE.

There are a few counts of this clone. The V and J genes are TRBV7-2 and TRBJ2-1; 10 positions agree with TRBD2. The CDR3 consists of 15 residues. V gave up 5 bases and J gave up 6 bases; unmatched junction bases: 7. In germline, CDR1 is SGHTA, CDR2 FQGNSA. CDR3 region: CASSLQAGGGNEQFF. CDR3 coding DNA: TGTGCCAGCAGCCTCCAAGCGGGAGGGGGCAATGAGCAGTTCTTC.

The rearrangement links TRBV6-1 to TRBJ2-7; no firm D call. Germline V gives CDR1 MNHNS, CDR2 SASEGT. The CDR3 runs to 13 residues. Trimming removed 3 bases at V and 7 bases at J, with 13 bases between. The CDR3 loop reads CASSESEPREQYF. The CDR3, as DNA: TGTGCCAGCAGTGAGTCGGAGCCTCGAGAGCAGTACTTC.

This CDR3 reads CASSLVNEQFF. As DNA, the CDR3 is TGTGCCAGCAGCTTAGTAAATGAGCAGTTCTTC. The chain carries TRBV7-2 and TRBJ2-1; no reliable D call. The CDR3 has 11 amino acids. V lost 1 base and J lost 7, with 2 bases in between. The germline CDR1 and CDR2 sequences are SGHTA and FQGNSA.

The J gene is TRBJ1-4, the V gene TRBV28, with D possibly TRBD1 on 5 matching bases. Germline CDR1 and CDR2: MDHEN and SYDVKM. CDR3 length: 14 residues. Trimming left V 6 bases short and J 3 bases short, with 11 bases between. The CDR3 here is CASRGGVPNEKLFF. The CDR3 coding sequence is TGTGCCAGCAGGGGGGGGGTCCCTAATGAAAAACTGTTTTTT.

The CDR3 loop reads CASSYQRAYEQYF. The DNA of the CDR3 is TGTGCCAGCAGCTATCAACGGGCCTACGAGCAGTACTTC. The chain joins TRBV7-2 to TRBJ2-7; no firm D call. Germline CDR1 and CDR2: SGHTA and FQGNSA. This CDR3 is 13 amino acids long. V lost 4 bases and J lost 2, with 9 bases in between. The whole variable domain, remainder taken from reference TRBV7-2 and TRBJ2-7, is GAGVSQSPSNKVTEKGKDVELRCDPISGHTALYWYRQSLGQGLEFLIYFQGNSAPDKSGLPSDRFSAERTGGSVSTLTIQRTQQEDSAVYLCASSYQRAYEQYFGPGTRLTVT.

The genes are TRBV20-1 and TRBJ2-2; tentative D call: TRBD1 (6 bases). In germline, CDR1 is DFQATT, CDR2 SNEGSKA (reference sequence). This CDR3 contains 11 residues. V was shortened by 4 bases and J by 6 bases, with 6 bases between the two germline ends. In DNA, the CDR3 is TGCAGTGCTACAGGGGCCGGGGAGCTGTTTTTT. It encodes CSATGAGELFF.

The chain combines TRBV7-2 with TRBJ2-1; 12 bases fit TRBD2. From germline, CDR1 is SGHTA and CDR2 FQGNSA. The CDR3 is made up of 14 amino acids. V dropped 5 bases and J dropped 7; count of bases not matched to a gene: 3. CDR3 residues: CASSPTSGGNEQFF. DNA for the CDR3: TGTGCCAGCAGCCCGACTAGCGGGGGTAATGAGCAGTTCTTC.

This chain links TRBV19 with TRBJ1-3; D perhaps matches TRBD1 (6 bases). V was shortened by 5 bases and J by 4 bases, with 15 bases between the two germline ends. Per the germline V gene, CDR1 is LNHDA and CDR2 is SQIVND (reference sequence). The CDR3 is made up of 15 amino acids. The CDR3 region is CASSGTLGQGNTIYF. In DNA form, the CDR3 reads TGTGCCAGTAGTGGGACCCTGGGACAAGGAAACACCATATATTTT.

CDR3 sequence: CASSHQNRIHQPQHF. The CDR3 DNA reads TGCGCCAGCAGCCATCAAAACAGGATCCACCAGCCCCAGCATTTT. The chain recombines TRBV4-3 with TRBJ1-5, with D perhaps TRBD1 (5 bases). The CDR3 has 15 amino acids. The V and J ends lost 3 bases and 7 bases respectively, with 16 bases between them. Germline V gives CDR1 LGHNA, CDR2 YSLEER.

The chain has TRBV4-3 and TRBJ2-5; TRBD2 is a possible D gene (7 bases). From germline, CDR1 is LGHNA and CDR2 YSLEER. The CDR3 contains 15 residues. The V and J ends lost 3 bases and 0 bases respectively, with 11 bases between them. This CDR3 is CASSQEGGYQETQYF. The CDR3, as DNA: TGCGCCAGCAGCCAGGAGGGGGGGTACCAAGAGACCCAGTACTTC.

The chain joins TRBV2 to TRBJ2-2; D ambiguous. V dropped 8 bases and J dropped 6 bases, with 10 bases sitting between them. The CDR3 loop spans 12 amino acids. Germline CDR1 reads SNHLY; CDR2 reads FYNNEI. The CDR3 protein is CASRLVAGELFF. The CDR3, as DNA: TGTGCCAGCCGGTTGGTTGCCGGGGAGCTGTTTTTT.